Listed below are T cell receptor beta chains from one sample, sequenced in a study of identical twins. TCRdb reprocessed the 5' RACE reads via MiXCR and lists one record per CDR3 protein. Here the sample spans 350,000 to 600,000 distinct CDR3 sequences, about 14% being singletons. The same sample was also studied in work on yellow fever vaccine responses in identical twins.

Material: CD4+ T cells sorted from blood. The receptor set was obtained from a woman aged 18-29 years in good health. CDR3s leave out the opening cysteine and the closing phenylalanine or tryptophan.

J gene	V gene	CDR3 protein
TRBJ2-5	TRBV3-1	ASSQDRGREATQY
TRBJ1-5	TRBV6-1	ASKIELGQGSNQPQH
TRBJ1-2	TRBV6-1	AGSETGDYGYT
TRBJ2-5	TRBV20-1	SASSPAGDQETQY
TRBJ2-1	TRBV6-2/TRBV6-3	ASSQVASFLNEQF
TRBJ1-1	TRBV29-1	SVEQGGTEAF
TRBJ2-4	TRBV7-2	ASSADLGGNIQY
TRBJ2-5	TRBV29-1	SVRQGGYQETQY
TRBJ2-3	TRBV29-1	SVSASGTDTQY
TRBJ2-5	TRBV24-1	ATSEGQGAPGRETQY
TRBJ2-5	TRBV6-1	ASYTGGKETQY
TRBJ2-2	TRBV4-3	ASSQGDSGNTGELF
TRBJ1-1	TRBV6-6	ASSERGNTEAF
TRBJ2-7	TRBV12-3/TRBV12-4	ASSRSSGGFYEQY
TRBJ2-3	TRBV10-3	AISSGQPDTQY
TRBJ2-3	TRBV11-2	ASSSGTSLTDTQY
TRBJ1-2	TRBV14	ASSQDRAGGYT
TRBJ2-7	TRBV29-1	SVAGYVSYEQY
TRBJ2-2	TRBV6-2/TRBV6-3	ASSPRGTGELF
TRBJ1-5	TRBV6-5	ASSFTASGNQPQH
TRBJ1-5	TRBV28	ASSPQDSWRQPQH
TRBJ2-7	TRBV29-1	SVGGLQRGGPTYEQY
TRBJ1-5	TRBV19	ASSILGGSAPADST
TRBJ1-5	TRBV10-3	AISDPQGQGDGQPQH
TRBJ2-7	TRBV7-9	ASSIRTGGANEQY
TRBJ1-5	TRBV20-1	SARGPGNQPQH
TRBJ2-5	TRBV3-1	ASSQLGWGETQY
TRBJ2-5	TRBV4-3	ASSQGTSGPAWGETQY
TRBJ2-7	TRBV4-3	ASSQDGSGSYEQY
TRBJ2-3	TRBV5-1	ASSLAGRLAASTDTQY
TRBJ2-7	TRBV27	ASSSPPAYEQY
TRBJ1-6	TRBV6-4	ASSDRQGSPLH
TRBJ1-1	TRBV15	ATSRDRTGESRSEAF
TRBJ2-1	TRBV12-3/TRBV12-4	ASKQAYNEQF
TRBJ2-3	TRBV9	ASSVMDRGDTDTQY
TRBJ2-1	TRBV15	ATSREFGLAGGNEQF
TRBJ2-2	TRBV4-1	ASRGWTGQNTGELF
TRBJ2-2	TRBV3-1	ASSPDLNTGELF
TRBJ2-7	TRBV25-1	ASSEVFWGQGENEQY
TRBJ2-1	TRBV20-1	SASTLAGDNEQF
TRBJ2-5	TRBV7-9	ASTERQGRPETQY
TRBJ2-5	TRBV29-1	SVTPTGRETQY
TRBJ2-1	TRBV28	ASSPPFSGGHNEQF
TRBJ2-1	TRBV28	ASERGLAGAIPYNEQF
TRBJ2-3	TRBV15	ATSRGTGTDTQY
TRBJ2-5	TRBV29-1	SGGGQTQETQY
TRBJ2-7	TRBV6-1	ASSGGHSRIYEQY
TRBJ2-3	TRBV11-3	ASSLDQGTQY
TRBJ2-7	TRBV27	ASSPRDRGLEQY
TRBJ1-2	TRBV6-2/TRBV6-3	ASSGDSLLGYT
TRBJ2-2	TRBV30	AGRGGGELF